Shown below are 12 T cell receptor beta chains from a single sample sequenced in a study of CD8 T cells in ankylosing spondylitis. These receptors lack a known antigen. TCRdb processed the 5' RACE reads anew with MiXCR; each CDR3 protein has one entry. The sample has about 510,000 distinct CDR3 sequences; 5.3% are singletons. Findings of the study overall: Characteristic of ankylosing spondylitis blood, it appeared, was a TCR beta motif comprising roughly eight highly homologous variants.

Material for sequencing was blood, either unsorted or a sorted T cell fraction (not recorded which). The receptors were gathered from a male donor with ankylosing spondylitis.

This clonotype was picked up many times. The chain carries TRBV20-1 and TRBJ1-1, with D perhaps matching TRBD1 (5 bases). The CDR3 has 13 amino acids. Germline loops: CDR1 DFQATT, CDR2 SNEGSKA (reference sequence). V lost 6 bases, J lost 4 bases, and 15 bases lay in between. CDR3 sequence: CSAARQGGTEAFF. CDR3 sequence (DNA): TGCAGTGCCGCTAGGCAGGGCGGCACTGAAGCTTTCTTT.

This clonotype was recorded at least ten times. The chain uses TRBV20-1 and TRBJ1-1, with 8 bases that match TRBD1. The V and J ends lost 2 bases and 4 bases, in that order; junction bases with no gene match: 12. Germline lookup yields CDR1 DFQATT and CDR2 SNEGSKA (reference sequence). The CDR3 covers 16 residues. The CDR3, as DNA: TGCAGTGCTAGACCGCGGACAGGGCGATTGGCCACTGAAGCTTTCTTT. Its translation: CSARPRTGRLATEAFF.

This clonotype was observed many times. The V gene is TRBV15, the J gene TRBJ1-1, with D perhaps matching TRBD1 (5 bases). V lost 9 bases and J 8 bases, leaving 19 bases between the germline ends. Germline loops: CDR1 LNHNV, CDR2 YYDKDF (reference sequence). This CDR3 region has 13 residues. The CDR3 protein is CATASGAHPEAFF. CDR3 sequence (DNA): TGTGCCACTGCGTCCGGGGCTCATCCCGAAGCTTTCTTT.

The chain's CDR3 is CASSQVLATGEQYF. In nucleotides, the CDR3 is TGTGCCAGCAGCCAAGTATTGGCCACAGGGGAGCAGTACTTC. The rearrangement uses TRBV4-2 and TRBJ2-7, with D maybe TRBD1 (6 bases). The CDR3 contains 14 residues. The V and J ends lost 1 base and 7 bases respectively, with 14 bases between them. Germline V CDR1 and CDR2: LGHNA, YNFKEQ.

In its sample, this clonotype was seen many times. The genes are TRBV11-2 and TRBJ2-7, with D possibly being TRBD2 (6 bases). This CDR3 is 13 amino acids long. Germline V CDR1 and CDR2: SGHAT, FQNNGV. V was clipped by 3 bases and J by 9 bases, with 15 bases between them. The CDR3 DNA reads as TGTGCCAGCAGCTTCCCGGGAGACCCAGTGCAGTACTTC. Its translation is CASSFPGDPVQYF.

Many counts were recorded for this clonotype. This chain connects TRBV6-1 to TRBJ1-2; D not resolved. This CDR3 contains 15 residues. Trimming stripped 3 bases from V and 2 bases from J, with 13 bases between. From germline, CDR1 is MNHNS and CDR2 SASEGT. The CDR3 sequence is CASSETPPANYGYTF. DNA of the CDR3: TGTGCCAGCAGTGAGACGCCCCCGGCGAACTATGGCTACACCTTC.

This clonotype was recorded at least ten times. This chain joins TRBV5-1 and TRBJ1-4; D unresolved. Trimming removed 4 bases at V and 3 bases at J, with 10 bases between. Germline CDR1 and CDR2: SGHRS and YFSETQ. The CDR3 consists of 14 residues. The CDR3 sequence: CASSVQSPNEKLFF. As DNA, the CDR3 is TGCGCCAGCAGCGTTCAGAGTCCTAATGAAAAACTGTTTTTT.

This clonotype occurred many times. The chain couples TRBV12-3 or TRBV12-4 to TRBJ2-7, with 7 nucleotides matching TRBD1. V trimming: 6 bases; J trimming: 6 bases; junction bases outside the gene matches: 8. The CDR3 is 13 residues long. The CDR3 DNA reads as TGTGCCAGCAGCCTAGGACAGGCGGGCGAGCAGTACTTC. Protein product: CASSLGQAGEQYF.

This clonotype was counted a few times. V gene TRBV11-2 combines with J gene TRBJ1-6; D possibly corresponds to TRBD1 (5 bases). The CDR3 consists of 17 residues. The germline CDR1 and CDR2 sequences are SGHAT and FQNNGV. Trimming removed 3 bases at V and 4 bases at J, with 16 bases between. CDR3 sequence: CASSFDSQAFYNSPLHF. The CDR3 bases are TGTGCCAGCAGCTTCGATTCACAGGCGTTTTATAATTCACCCCTCCACTTT.

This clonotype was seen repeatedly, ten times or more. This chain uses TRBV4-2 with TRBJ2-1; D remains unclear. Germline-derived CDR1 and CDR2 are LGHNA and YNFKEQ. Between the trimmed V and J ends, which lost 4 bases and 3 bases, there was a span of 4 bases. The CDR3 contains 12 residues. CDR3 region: CASSRSYNEQFF. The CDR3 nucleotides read TGTGCCAGCAGCCGGAGCTACAATGAGCAGTTCTTC.

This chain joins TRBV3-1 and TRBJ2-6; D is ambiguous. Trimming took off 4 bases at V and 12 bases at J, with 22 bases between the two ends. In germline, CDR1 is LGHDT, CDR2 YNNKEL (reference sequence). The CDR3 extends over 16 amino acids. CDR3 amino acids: CASSPRGLGRRGVLTF. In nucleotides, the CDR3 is TGTGCCAGCAGCCCAAGAGGTCTCGGGCGGCGCGGCGTCCTGACTTTC.

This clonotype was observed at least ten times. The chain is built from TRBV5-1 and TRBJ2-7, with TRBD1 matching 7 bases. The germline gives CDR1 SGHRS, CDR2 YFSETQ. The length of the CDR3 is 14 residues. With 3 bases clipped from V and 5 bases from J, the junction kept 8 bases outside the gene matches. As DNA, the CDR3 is TGCGCCAGCAGCTCGACAGGGTACAGCGACGAGCAGTACTTC. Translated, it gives CASSSTGYSDEQYF.